This paragraph covers one T cell receptor beta chain sequence. Its antigen target is currently unknown. Base qualities are not at hand, and no much larger clone is one base apart. The sample comes from a study of blood T cell repertoires in COVID-19 (dated by TCRdb to 2019 to 2021). Broadly, across the study: The collaborator samples originated in the United States, Italy and Spain and spanned the acute and convalescent phases of COVID-19. The prospective study material was composed of cDNA or gDNA derived from T cells, B-cell-depleted T cells, or PBMCs. Deeply sampled blood TCRbeta repertoires from subjects exposed to, actively infected with, or recovered from COVID-19 were included in the dataset. A freely available public database, intended as a resource for researchers studying the immune response to SARS-CoV-2, is where the repertoires were released. Samples were obtained from the ongoing ImmuneRACE study (first 160 participants) and from about 1,300 subjects provided by 6 global collaborators. Nearly every sample came with metadata listing a de-identified subject ID, COVID-19 status, age in years and sex. HLA class I and class II types, where available, came from metadata supplied by the sample provider rather than from assay-based typing. Study-wide conclusions, independent of this receptor: Clinical and demographic metadata were provided uncurated, with the amount varying by source and participant.

The germline V gene encodes CDR1 LNHDA and CDR2 SQIVND (reference sequence). The CDR3 has 15 amino acids, counting the end cysteine and phenylalanine. Only the CDR3 portion is preserved as DNA: 45 bases, with reading frame beginning at the first base. Here V drops 9 bases and J drops 5 bases, and the junction holds 14 bases not matched to any gene. The collaborating institutions used their own protocols to collect whole blood in K2EDTA tubes. For TCRbeta analysis, collaborators shipped samples as frozen whole blood, isolated PBMCs, or DNA extracted from either of those sample types. TCRbeta CDR3 regions were amplified from genomic DNA using the immunoSEQ Assay, a bias-controlled multiplex PCR. As for the original processing: The number of nucleated cells in each sample was estimated by amplification of reference gene primers within the assay. To quantify the absolute abundance of each unique TCRbeta CDR3 rearrangement, sequence reads were collapsed and filtered. For each sample, productive Simpson clonality was calculated by taking the square root of Simpson's diversity index across productive rearrangements. In its TCRdb copy, this immuneACCESS table keeps in-frame sequences only and misses some clones. Where compared with another copy, unresolved V genes explain less than half of these, and the others have no known cause. V and J calls plus clone size are reproduced from that table; the DNA served to infer D and trimming. This sample is represented by 55,000 to 70,000 clones; roughly 92% of them were singletons. Approximately 5% of the sample lies in the top ten.

The sample was peripheral blood. The receptor was derived from a human donor in a cohort sampled during active COVID-19. In this chain, TRBV19 is recombined with TRBJ1-1; 8 central bases correspond to TRBD1. The CDR3 region: CASLPRQGRGTEAFF. The nucleotide sequence reads TGTGCCAGCCTTCCAAGACAGGGGCGAGGAACTGAAGCTTTCTTT.